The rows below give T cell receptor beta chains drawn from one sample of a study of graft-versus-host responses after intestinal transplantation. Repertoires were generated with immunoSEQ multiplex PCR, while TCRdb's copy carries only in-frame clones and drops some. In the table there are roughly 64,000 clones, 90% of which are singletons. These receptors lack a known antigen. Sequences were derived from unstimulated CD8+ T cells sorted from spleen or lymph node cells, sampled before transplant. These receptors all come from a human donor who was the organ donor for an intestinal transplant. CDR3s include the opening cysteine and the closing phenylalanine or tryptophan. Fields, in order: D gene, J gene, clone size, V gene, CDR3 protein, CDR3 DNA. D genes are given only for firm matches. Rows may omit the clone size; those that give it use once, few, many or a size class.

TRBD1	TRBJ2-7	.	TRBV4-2	CASSQAPGQGYEQYF	TGTGCCAGCAGCCAAGCCCCGGGACAGGGCTACGAGCAGTACTTC
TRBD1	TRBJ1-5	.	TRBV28	CASSTTGGEYNQPQHF	TGTGCCAGCAGTACGACAGGGGGCGAGTATAATCAGCCCCAGCATTTT
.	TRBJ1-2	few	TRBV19	CAGRGPGGYTF	TGTGCCGGAAGGGGTCCGGGTGGCTACACCTTC
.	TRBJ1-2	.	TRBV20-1	CSAWDTRHTF	TGCAGTGCTTGGGACACCAGACACACCTTC
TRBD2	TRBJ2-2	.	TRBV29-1	CSVVLSGAPGELFF	TGCAGCGTTGTCCTTAGCGGGGCGCCCGGGGAGCTGTTTTTT
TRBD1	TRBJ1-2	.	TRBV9	CASSATGTGVYGYTF	TGTGCCAGCAGCGCTACCGGGACAGGGGTTTATGGCTACACCTTC
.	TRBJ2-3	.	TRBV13	CASSLDRPTGLMATDTQYF	TGTGCCAGCAGCTTAGATCGTCCGACGGGACTCATGGCGACAGATACGCAGTATTTT
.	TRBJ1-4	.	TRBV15	CATSREWGLQEKLFF	TGTGCCACCAGCAGAGAGTGGGGGCTGCAGGAAAAACTGTTTTTT
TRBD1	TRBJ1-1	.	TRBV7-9	CASSRGQGGTEAFF	TGTGCCAGCAGCCGCGGACAGGGGGGGACTGAAGCTTTCTTT
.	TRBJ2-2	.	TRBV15	CATSRGRWSPNTGELFF	TGTGCCACCAGCAGAGGTCGGTGGAGCCCGAACACCGGGGAGCTGTTTTTT
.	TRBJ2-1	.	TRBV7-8	CASSLGGGGSYNEQFF	TGTGCCAGCAGCTTAGGCGGCGGAGGCTCCTACAATGAGCAGTTCTTC
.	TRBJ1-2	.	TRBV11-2	CASSFLGPAGNGYTF	TGTGCCAGCAGCTTTCTGGGTCCAGCCGGGAATGGCTACACCTTC
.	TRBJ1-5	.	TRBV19	CASTVGNQPQHF	TGTGCCAGTACGGTGGGCAATCAGCCCCAGCATTTT